This is a list of T cell receptor beta chains from one sample in a study of T cell responses to AZD1222 COVID-19 vaccine. Clones were read by immunoSEQ multiplex PCR, and TCRdb kept only the in-frame ones, dropping some. The repertoire holds just over 80,000 clones, with over 80% as singletons. The starting material was peripheral blood, obtained on day 0 of AZD1222 vaccination. These receptors were taken from an adult in good health. The CDR3 runs from the conserved cysteine through the conserved F or W.

V: TRBV7-2
CDR3: CASSLRGPGRVYNEQFF

V: TRBV6-5
CDR3: CASRLSEAFF

V: TRBV4-1
CDR3: CASSQGIRGLFF

V: TRBV7-2
CDR3: CASSLAGWGSYNEQFF

V: TRBV7-8
CDR3: CASTHAPLYGYTF

V: TRBV27
CDR3: CASSLNQNSNQPQHF

V: TRBV2
CDR3: CASIFESFLESTSYNEQFF

V: TRBV30
CDR3: CAWSSGGSSPLHF

V: TRBV7-6
CDR3: CASSLVVGENIHF

V: TRBV19
CDR3: CAGSQGLGNTIYF

V: TRBV5-5
CDR3: CASSLGLDRDYGYTF

V: TRBV6-2/TRBV6-3
CDR3: CASSRGQGPYNEQFF

V: TRBV7-2
CDR3: CASSWGGGGQPQHF

V: TRBV4-2
CDR3: CASSQGQENSPLHF

V: TRBV5-5
CDR3: CASSLGPNTGELFF

V: TRBV6-2/TRBV6-3
CDR3: CASSYPDLRSYEQYF

V: TRBV7-2
CDR3: CASSSPDLNEKLFF

V: TRBV13
CDR3: CASSLREANSYEQYF

V: TRBV2
CDR3: CASSALSSGGPTDTQYF

V: TRBV19
CDR3: CASRNGGGRDTQYF

V: TRBV6-5
CDR3: CASSYSGASTGELFF

V: TRBV5-1
CDR3: CASSLNTGKNTIYF

V: TRBV5-1
CDR3: CASSLAGDQPQHF

V: TRBV27
CDR3: CASSFAGSGQPQHF

V: TRBV28
CDR3: CASTTSGGAIRNEQFF

V: TRBV29-1
CDR3: CSATGLAGKYNEQFF

V: TRBV6-1
CDR3: CASSEWGDTEAFF

V: TRBV12-3/TRBV12-4
CDR3: CASSPSLRYGYTF

V: TRBV19
CDR3: CASSKMTGSSYNEQFF

V: TRBV28
CDR3: CASSSSPPLPEAFF

V: TRBV9
CDR3: CASSVGTGYGYTF

V: TRBV5-8
CDR3: CASSFQAGGILDTQYF

V: TRBV10-3
CDR3: CAISEDRGSNTEAFF

V: TRBV19
CDR3: CASSTSGGFSNEQFF

V: TRBV5-4
CDR3: CASSSALHEQFF

V: TRBV18
CDR3: CASSGLEGGNTEAFF

V: TRBV2
CDR3: CASLTTSGGPGTDTQYF

V: TRBV6-4
CDR3: CASSVRLSRLNEQFF

V: TRBV5-1
CDR3: CASGLFVGGEKLFF

V: TRBV11-2
CDR3: CASSRRRGNTEAFF

V: TRBV6-2/TRBV6-3
CDR3: CASSYQGLWSGELFF

V: TRBV3-1/TRBV3-2
CDR3: CASSQSYEQYF

V: TRBV9
CDR3: CASSVGADSNQPQHF

V: TRBV2
CDR3: CASKDKWADTQYF

V: TRBV7-9
CDR3: CASSAQGIGYTF

V: TRBV7-3
CDR3: CASSLIGRADYEQYF

V: TRBV30
CDR3: CAWKNSYNSPLHF

V: TRBV5-6
CDR3: CASSLIRGGYSYEQFF

V: TRBV7-9
CDR3: CASSLGLLYGYTF

V: TRBV6-2/TRBV6-3
CDR3: CASSYSAFRQVRVDTEAFF

V: TRBV20-1
CDR3: CSASRTGTIHGYTF

V: TRBV5-4
CDR3: CASSSRTSGEEQYF

V: TRBV19
CDR3: CASSILGKFGYGYTF

V: TRBV12-3/TRBV12-4
CDR3: CASRPPLGGYTF

V: TRBV7-7
CDR3: CASSLGGLAGLQETQYF

V: TRBV6-2/TRBV6-3
CDR3: CASSWARGANVLTF

V: TRBV9
CDR3: CASRVGDFDSPLHF